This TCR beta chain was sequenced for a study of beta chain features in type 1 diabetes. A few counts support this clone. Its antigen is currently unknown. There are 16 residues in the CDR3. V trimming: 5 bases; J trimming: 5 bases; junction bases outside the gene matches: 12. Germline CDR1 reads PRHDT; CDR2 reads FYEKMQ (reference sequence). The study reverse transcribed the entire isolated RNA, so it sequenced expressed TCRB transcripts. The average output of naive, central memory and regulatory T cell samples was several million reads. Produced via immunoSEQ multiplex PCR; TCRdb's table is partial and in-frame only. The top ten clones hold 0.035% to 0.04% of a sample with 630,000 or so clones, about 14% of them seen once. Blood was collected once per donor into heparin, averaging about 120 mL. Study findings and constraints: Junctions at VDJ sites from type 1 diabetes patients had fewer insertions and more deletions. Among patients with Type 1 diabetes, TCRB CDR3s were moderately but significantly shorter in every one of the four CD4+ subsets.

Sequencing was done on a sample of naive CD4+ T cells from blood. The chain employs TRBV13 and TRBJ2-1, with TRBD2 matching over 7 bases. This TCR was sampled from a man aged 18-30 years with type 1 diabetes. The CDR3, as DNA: TGTGCCAGCAGCACGGTTCTAGGGACTACCAACAATGAGCAGTTCTTC. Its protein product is CASSTVLGTTNNEQFF.